These 15 T cell receptor beta chains were sequenced from one sample in a study of post-analysis software for immune sequencing data. Findings of the study overall: TRBV segments more frequent in patients than in controls numbered several and included TRBV5-6, TRBV5-1 and TRBV20-1.

Which antigens these TCRs recognize remains unknown. The TCR beta cDNA libraries carried unique molecular identifiers. One entry per CDR3 protein, called by TCRdb with MiXCR from the PCR reads. The sample has about 540,000 distinct CDR3 sequences, around a third seen once. The specimen was blood. These receptors were collected from a girl aged 2-17 years with multiple sclerosis.

The rearrangement joins TRBV27 to TRBJ1-2; the match to TRBD1 covers 7 bases. CDR3 length: 14 residues. Germline trimming cut 6 bases from V and 7 bases from J; bases unmatched to any gene: 11. Germline CDR1 MNHEY, CDR2 SMNVEV (reference sequence). In nucleotides, the CDR3 is TGTGCCAGCAGGCCTAACGACAGGGTCGGTGGCTACACCTTC. Protein sequence: CASRPNDRVGGYTF.

The chain is built from TRBV20-1 and TRBJ2-5, with 7 bases identical to TRBD1. Germline lookup yields CDR1 DFQATT and CDR2 SNEGSKA (reference sequence). V trimming: 6 bases; J trimming: 2 bases; junction bases outside the gene matches: 6. The CDR3 extends over 13 amino acids. Here the CDR3 reads CSAGTARQETQYF. In DNA form, the CDR3 reads TGCAGTGCCGGGACAGCAAGACAAGAGACCCAGTACTTC.

The chain couples TRBV12-3 or TRBV12-4 to TRBJ1-5, with D uncertain. The length of the CDR3 is 12 residues. V dropped 4 bases and J dropped 9 bases, with 10 bases sitting between them. The CDR3 loop is CASSWSRRPQHF. The CDR3, as DNA: TGTGCCAGCAGTTGGTCACGGCGGCCCCAGCATTTT.

Ten or more counts support this clonotype. Compared with germline, one end of the junction differs, possibly owing to a read error. V and J are TRBV5-1 and TRBJ2-5; D is ambiguous. The CDR3 consists of 11 residues. Germline CDR1 is SGHRS and CDR2 is YFSETQ. CDR3: CASSIQETQYF. As DNA, the CDR3 is TGTGCCAGCAGCATCCAAGAGACCCAGTACTTC.

CDR3 region: CASSSLTGQGSEKLFF. DNA for the CDR3: TGCGCCAGCAGCTCGCTGACCGGACAGGGGAGCGAAAAACTGTTTTTT. The chain links TRBV5-1 to TRBJ1-4, with 9 bases aligning to TRBD1. Germline CDR1 reads SGHRS; CDR2 reads YFSETQ. Losses at the gene ends were 3 bases for V and 8 bases for J; bases not matched to a gene: 11. The CDR3 runs to 16 residues.

This clonotype has only a few counts. The J gene is TRBJ1-5, the V gene TRBV5-1; no clear D gene. The CDR3 extends over 16 amino acids. V was cut by 0 bases and J by 0 bases, with 10 bases left in between. Germline assignment: CDR1 SGHRS and CDR2 YFSETQ. The CDR3 here is CASSLGGLNSNQPQHF. CDR3 nucleotides: TGCGCCAGCAGCTTGGGAGGGCTTAATAGCAATCAGCCCCAGCATTTT.

This clonotype has only a few counts. The V gene is TRBV19, the J gene TRBJ1-2; possible D gene TRBD1, 5 bases. From germline, CDR1 is LNHDA and CDR2 SQIVND (reference sequence). The germline V and J ends were trimmed by 1 base and 8 bases, with 14 bases remaining between them. CDR3 length equals 14 residues. This CDR3 is CASSIAGGTRGYTF. CDR3 in DNA: TGTGCCAGTAGTATAGCAGGCGGGACGAGAGGCTACACCTTC.

CDR3 residues: CASVWGRETQYF. The CDR3 DNA reads as TGTGCCAGCGTGTGGGGCCGAGAGACCCAGTACTTC. The chain recombines TRBV6-1 with TRBJ2-5; weak D call: TRBD1 (5 bases). CDR3 length equals 12 residues. Germline CDR1 and CDR2: MNHNS and SASEGT. V was trimmed by 8 bases and J by 4 bases, leaving 11 bases between them.

V is TRBV5-1 and J is TRBJ2-1, with 9 bases identical to TRBD1. Trimming removed 2 bases from V and 6 bases from J; junction bases left unmatched: 9. The germline gives CDR1 SGHRS, CDR2 YFSETQ. The CDR3 is 16 residues long. The CDR3 bases are TGCGCCAGCAGCTTTACCGGGACAGGGTTGGTCAATGAGCAGTTCTTC. It yields the protein CASSFTGTGLVNEQFF.

This clonotype was seen just once. J is TRBJ2-3 and V is TRBV14; 9 bases match TRBD2. Trimming cost V 4 bases and J 2 bases; bases outside gene matches: 7. The CDR3 has 16 amino acids. Germline V lookup: CDR1 SGHDN, CDR2 FVKESK. CDR3 DNA sequence: TGTGCCAGCAGCCCGGTAGCGGGGGCCGACACAGATACGCAGTATTTT. Protein: CASSPVAGADTDTQYF.

This clonotype has a handful of counts. The rearrangement joins TRBV7-8 to TRBJ1-1; TRBD1 matches 7 bases. Germline CDR1 and CDR2: SGHVS and FQNEAQ. V shed 2 bases and J 5 bases; nucleotides not matched to a gene: 14. CDR3 length: 17 amino acids. The CDR3 reads CASSLRTERQGRTEAFF. The CDR3 nucleotides are TGTGCCAGCAGCTTACGGACGGAGCGACAGGGTAGGACTGAAGCTTTCTTT.

This clonotype has just a few counts. CDR3 in amino acids: CAIPSGGDQETQYF. The CDR3 nucleotides read TGTGCCATTCCTAGCGGGGGTGATCAAGAGACCCAGTACTTC. The chain employs TRBV12-3 or TRBV12-4 and TRBJ2-5, with 10 nucleotides matching TRBD2. The V and J ends lost 10 bases and 2 bases, in that order; junction bases with no gene match: 7. This CDR3 contains 14 residues.

The chain recombines TRBV6-1 with TRBJ2-5; 11 bases align to TRBD2. The last part of the DNA fits TRBJ2-7 better; the J call may be wrong. CDR3 length: 19 amino acids. Germline V gene sequence: CDR1 MNHNS, CDR2 SASEGT. The CDR3 region has the DNA TGTGCCAGCAGTCAAGATTTTAGCGGGGGGGTGACGAGATTCATCGAGCAGTACTTC. It encodes CASSQDFSGGVTRFIEQYF.

The rearrangement uses TRBV6-1 and TRBJ2-3; TRBD2 matches at 10 bases. CDR3 length equals 16 residues. The germline V gene encodes CDR1 MNHNS and CDR2 SASEGT. V trimming: 2 bases; J trimming: 3 bases; junction bases outside the gene matches: 5. The CDR3 sequence is CASSERSSGGTDTQYF. The DNA for the CDR3 is TGTGCCAGCAGTGAACGCTCTAGCGGGGGTACAGATACGCAGTATTTT.

The CDR3 loop is CASRYRDTFYNEQFF. The CDR3 DNA reads as TGTGCCAGCCGATACCGGGACACATTTTACAATGAGCAGTTCTTC. The V gene is TRBV6-2 or TRBV6-3, the J gene TRBJ2-1, with a possible D match to TRBD1 (6 bases). The V and J ends lost 8 bases and 4 bases respectively, with 18 bases between them. This CDR3 has 15 residues. Germline V CDR1 and CDR2: MNHEY, SVGEGT.